The 5 T cell receptor beta chains below all came from one sample that was sequenced in a study of CD8 T cells in ankylosing spondylitis. One entry per CDR3 protein results from TCRdb running MiXCR on the 5' RACE reads. This sample has about 240,000 distinct CDR3 sequences, with roughly 10% found just once. The sample consisted of blood, either unsorted or a sorted T cell fraction (not recorded which). Receptor source: a male donor with ankylosing spondylitis or in good health (not recorded which).

This clonotype showed up many times. V gene TRBV6-5 combines with J gene TRBJ2-1; 12 nucleotides align to TRBD2. The CDR3 covers 14 residues. Germline assignment: CDR1 MNHEY and CDR2 SVGAGI. J was trimmed by 6 bases and V by 4 bases; bases with no gene match: 1. The DNA of the CDR3 is TGTGCCAGCAGTTCGGGACTAGCGGGCAATGAGCAGTTCTTC. This codes for CASSSGLAGNEQFF.

In this sample, this clonotype turned up many times. This sequence joins TRBV20-1 and TRBJ2-5; TRBD1 agrees at 7 bases. This CDR3 spans 15 amino acids. V gave up 1 base and J gave up 4 bases; unmatched junction bases: 9. Germline V CDR1 and CDR2: DFQATT, SNEGSKA (reference sequence). CDR3 sequence (DNA): TGCAGTGCTAGAGCCATGGGACAGCACATAGAGACCCAGTACTTC. It encodes CSARAMGQHIETQYF.

The sample holds many counts of this clonotype. The V gene is TRBV20-1, the J gene TRBJ2-5; TRBD2 matches 15 bases. There are 16 residues in the CDR3. Germline-derived CDR1 and CDR2 are DFQATT and SNEGSKA (reference sequence). The J segment lost 5 bases and the V segment lost 1 base, leaving 5 bases of the junction unmatched. This CDR3 reads CSARGTSGGGVETQYF. CDR3 in DNA: TGCAGTGCTAGAGGGACTAGCGGGGGGGGAGTTGAGACCCAGTACTTC.

This clonotype was detected a few times. The V call is TRBV11-2, the J call TRBJ1-1; D is undetermined. CDR3 size: 13 residues. In germline, CDR1 is SGHAT, CDR2 FQNNGV. V was cut by 3 bases and J by 7 bases, with 12 bases left in between. CDR3 DNA sequence: TGTGCCAGCAGCTTGGCCCGTGGCAGTGAAGCTTTCTTT. It specifies CASSLARGSEAFF.

This clonotype was seen repeatedly, ten times or more. The chain has TRBV20-1 and TRBJ2-2; 13 bases match TRBD2. The junction had 4 bases not matched to a gene; V was cut back by 3 bases and J by 6 bases. CDR1 and CDR2 (germline): DFQATT, SNEGSKA (reference sequence). The CDR3 has 15 amino acids. CDR3 sequence: CSASGTSGTSGELFF. CDR3 nucleotide sequence: TGCAGTGCTAGCGGGACTAGCGGGACCTCCGGGGAGCTGTTTTTT.